The 12 T cell receptor beta chains given below trace back to one sample, sequenced in a study of a mutant IDH1 vaccine in newly diagnosed glioma. Antigens of these TCRs are unknown. This sample's time point: week 23, last vaccination. Every vaccine dose comprised 300 ug of mutant IDH1 20-mer peptide plus topical imiquimod. Sequencing used immunoSEQ multiplex PCR; TCRdb keeps in-frame clones, though not all of them. The table lists under 45,000 clones, around 76% of them singletons. The material sequenced was PBMCs, taken from a glioma patient whose treatment included an IDH1 peptide vaccine. These receptors were collected from a man aged 50-59 years with glioma.

The genes are TRBV10-1 and TRBJ1-1; D gene ambiguous. V lost 8 bases and J lost 3, with 16 bases in between. CDR3 size: 14 residues. The germline CDR1 and CDR2 sequences are WNHNN and SYGVQD (reference sequence). The CDR3 bases are TGCGCCAGCTCGGAGGAGCCGCGGGACACTGAAGCTTTCTTT. Its translation: CASSEEPRDTEAFF.

This chain joins TRBV29-1 and TRBJ1-2; D is possibly TRBD1 (6 bases). Trimming shortened V by 6 bases and J by 2 bases, and 10 bases separated the two germline ends. This CDR3 is 12 amino acids long. Germline V gene lookup returns CDR1 SQVTM and CDR2 ANQGSEA. In nucleotides, the CDR3 is TGCAGCGTCGTACAGGGCAACTATGGCTACACCTTC. This codes for CSVVQGNYGYTF.

The rearrangement uses TRBV30 and TRBJ2-7, with 9 positions matching TRBD2. In germline, CDR1 is GTSNPN, CDR2 SVGIG (reference sequence). The length of the CDR3 is 16 residues. After removal of 2 bases from V and 1 base from J, the junction contained 9 bases not matched to a gene. The CDR3 reads CAWSWVSGGRSYEQYF. The CDR3 bases are TGTGCCTGGAGTTGGGTTAGCGGGGGTCGGTCCTACGAGCAGTACTTC.

This clone was picked up a small number of times. The CDR3 is CASSLEGAEAFF. The CDR3 DNA is TGTGCCAGCAGCTTAGAGGGTGCTGAAGCTTTCTTT. The gene calls are TRBV7-9 and TRBJ1-1, with D uncertain. CDR1 is SEHNR and CDR2 is FQNEAQ in the germline V gene (reference sequence). The CDR3 covers 12 residues. V was pared by 1 base and J by 6 bases, with 6 bases between.

The chain carries TRBV30 and TRBJ2-1; 7 positions agree with TRBD2. The CDR3 is made up of 14 amino acids. Germline V gene lookup returns CDR1 GTSNPN and CDR2 SVGIG (reference sequence). Germline trimming cut 3 bases from V and 0 bases from J; bases unmatched to any gene: 2. The DNA for the CDR3 is TGTGCCTGGAGCGGGGGGAGCTCCTACAATGAGCAGTTCTTC. Translation gives CAWSGGSSYNEQFF.

This sequence joins TRBV29-1 and TRBJ2-7; D remains ambiguous. This CDR3 has 11 residues. Germline V gene sequence: CDR1 SQVTM, CDR2 ANQGSEA. V was clipped by 6 bases and J by 0 bases, with 6 bases between them. The CDR3 spells CSVRVSYEQYF. Here the CDR3 DNA reads TGCAGCGTCCGGGTCTCCTACGAGCAGTACTTC.

CDR3 residues: CASSLPGPGDGEQYF. CDR3 nucleotides: TGCGCCAGCAGCTTGCCGGGGCCTGGGGATGGAGAGCAGTACTTC. The chain has TRBV5-1 and TRBJ2-7; D might be TRBD1 or TRBD2, each matching 5 bases. V was trimmed by 1 base and J by 7 bases, leaving 18 bases between them. The V gene's germline CDR1 is SGHRS and CDR2 YFSETQ. The CDR3 totals 15 residues. Full variable domain (missing parts from reference TRBV5-1 and TRBJ2-7): KAGVTQTPRYLIKTRGQQVTLSCSPISGHRSVSWYQQTPGQGLQFLFEYFSETQRNKGNFPGRFSGRQFSNSRSEMNVSTLELGDSALYLCASSLPGPGDGEQYFGPGTRLTVT.

This clone was seen a handful of times. The chain recombines TRBV13 with TRBJ2-3; no clear D. Germline V CDR1 and CDR2: PRHDT, FYEKMQ (reference sequence). CDR3 length equals 15 residues. V was trimmed by 6 bases and J by 1 base, leaving 14 bases between them. For the CDR3, the DNA is TGTGCCAGCAGATCGACTGGGGTAGGCACAGATACGCAGTATTTT. It encodes CASRSTGVGTDTQYF.

The V and J genes are TRBV6-6 and TRBJ1-6, with D tentatively TRBD1 (6 bases). The CDR3 totals 12 residues. Germline V gene sequence: CDR1 MNHNY, CDR2 SVGAGI (reference sequence). The ends were cut back, 4 bases at V and 15 bases at J, with 13 bases in the middle. The CDR3 sequence: CASSLQGRVLHF. CDR3 in DNA: TGTGCCAGCAGTTTACAGGGTCGGGTCCTCCACTTT.

V and J are TRBV15 and TRBJ1-6; D not certain. V lost 0 bases and J lost 8, with 17 bases in between. CDR1 is LNHNV and CDR2 is YYDKDF in the germline V gene (reference sequence). This CDR3 contains 17 residues. The CDR3 region is CATSRDRMGTLYSPLHF. DNA for the CDR3: TGTGCCACCAGCAGAGATAGAATGGGAACACTTTATTCACCCCTCCACTTT.

This clone was seen a few times. V is TRBV6-1 and J is TRBJ2-3, with D possibly being TRBD1 (5 bases). The CDR3 extends over 14 amino acids. CDR1 is MNHNS, CDR2 SASEGT, per germline. The V gene lost 6 bases and the J gene lost 10 bases, with 20 bases spanning the gap. The CDR3 DNA follows: TGTGCCAGCAGCCAGACGATTCAGGGTTTTCCGCAGTATTTT. It specifies CASSQTIQGFPQYF.

The chain combines TRBV7-2 with TRBJ1-1; 7 bases line up with TRBD1. Germline loops: CDR1 SGHTA, CDR2 FQGNSA. With V trimmed by 5 bases and J by 0 bases, 3 bases remained unmatched. CDR3 size: 14 residues. As DNA, the CDR3 is TGTGCCAGCAGCAAAGGACAGGTGAACACTGAAGCTTTCTTT. Translating it yields CASSKGQVNTEAFF. The whole variable domain, filled in from reference TRBV7-2 and TRBJ1-1, reads GAGVSQSPSNKVTEKGKDVELRCDPISGHTALYWYRQSLGQGLEFLIYFQGNSAPDKSGLPSDRFSAERTGGSVSTLTIQRTQQEDSAVYLCASSKGQVNTEAFFGQGTRLTVV.